This passage covers 9 T cell receptor beta chains from one sample sequenced in a study of T cells after yellow fever vaccination. TCRdb itself ran the 5' RACE reads through MiXCR, one entry per CDR3 protein. The sample contains some 240,000 distinct CDR3 sequences, roughly 3.5% of which appear only once. The specimen comprised PBMCs, sampled 15 days after the yellow fever booster vaccination. The origin of the receptors is a man aged 18 to 30 who received the YFV17D yellow fever vaccine.

This clonotype was seen many times. The chain couples TRBV12-3 or TRBV12-4 to TRBJ1-5, with 7 bases lining up with TRBD1. Unmatched junction bases numbered 3, after V lost 3 bases and J lost 4 bases. CDR3 length equals 14 residues. This CDR3 reads CASSLGQQNQPQHF. The CDR3 coding sequence is TGTGCCAGCAGTTTGGGACAGCAAAATCAGCCCCAGCATTTT.

This clonotype has a count of ten or more. This sequence joins TRBV7-2 and TRBJ2-3; D ambiguous. The V end lost 2 bases, the J end lost 4 bases, and 7 bases lay between the germline ends. Germline values: CDR1 SGHTA, CDR2 FQGNSA. This CDR3 is 13 amino acids long. The CDR3 protein is CASSLRIPDTQYF. DNA of the CDR3: TGTGCCAGCAGCTTACGGATCCCAGATACGCAGTATTTT.

This clonotype was seen ten or more times. This rearrangement joins TRBV5-1 to TRBJ1-4; D is uncertain. The CDR3 loop spans 16 amino acids. Germline V gene lookup returns CDR1 SGHRS and CDR2 YFSETQ. Deletions cut 3 bases from V and 8 bases from J, with 20 bases between. The CDR3 loop is CASSWGTRGGSEKLFF. In DNA, the CDR3 is TGCGCCAGCAGCTGGGGAACAAGAGGAGGGTCAGAAAAACTGTTTTTT.

This clonotype was found many times. The chain uses TRBV6-5 and TRBJ1-5; D remains unclear. The CDR3 is 14 residues long. V was cut by 0 bases and J by 2 bases, with 5 bases left in between. CDR1 and CDR2 from the germline V gene are MNHEY and SVGAGI. In DNA form, the CDR3 reads TGTGCCAGCAGTTACTCAAAAGGCAATCAGCCCCAGCATTTT. Encoded protein: CASSYSKGNQPQHF.

This clonotype has ten or more counts. The J gene is TRBJ2-1, the V gene TRBV7-9; 8 positions match TRBD2. CDR3 length: 15 residues. Per germline, CDR1 SEHNR and CDR2 FQNEAQ (reference sequence). Trimming at V came to 4 bases and at J to 0 bases, leaving 2 bases not matched to a gene. CDR3 sequence (DNA): TGTGCCAGCAGCTCCCGGGGGGGCTCCTACAATGAGCAGTTCTTC. This translates into CASSSRGGSYNEQFF. Combining the CDR3 with reference TRBV7-9 and TRBJ2-1 gives the whole variable domain DTGVSQNPRHKITKRGQNVTFRCDPISEHNRLYWYRQTLGQGPEFLTYFQNEAQLEKSRLLSDRFSAERPKGSFSTLEIQRTEQGDSAMYLCASSSRGGSYNEQFFGPGTRLTVL.

This clonotype was picked up many times. The chain has TRBV7-3 and TRBJ2-7; TRBD2 aligns across 9 bases. Per germline, CDR1 SGHTA and CDR2 FQGTGA. This CDR3 region has 15 residues. Unmatched junction bases numbered 12, after V lost 5 bases and J lost 7 bases. Here the CDR3 DNA reads TGTGCCAGCAGCCTGGGACTAGCCGGACTCGGAGAGCAGTACTTC. This sequence encodes CASSLGLAGLGEQYF.

This clonotype was observed many times. The V call is TRBV10-3, the J call TRBJ2-2, with a possible D match to TRBD1 (6 bases). From germline, CDR1 is ENHRY and CDR2 SYGVKD. This CDR3 comprises 14 residues. The V end lost 4 bases, the J end lost 6 bases, and 12 bases lay between the germline ends. This CDR3 reads CAISVNREPGELFF. As DNA, the CDR3 is TGTGCCATCAGTGTAAACAGGGAACCCGGGGAGCTGTTTTTT.

This clonotype was observed many times. The gene calls are TRBV9 and TRBJ2-1; maybe TRBD1 (6 bases). Per the germline V gene, CDR1 is SGDLS and CDR2 is YYNGEE. The CDR3 extends over 14 amino acids. The V end was cut by 3 bases, the J end by 3 bases, with 10 bases between. DNA for the CDR3: TGTGCCAGCAGCGAACAGGGAGACTACAATGAGCAGTTCTTC. Residues: CASSEQGDYNEQFF.

This clonotype was seen at least ten times. The chain has TRBV20-1 and TRBJ2-2; D remains unclear. V shed 4 bases and J shed 6 bases, with 9 bases lying between them. Germline CDR1 reads DFQATT; CDR2 reads SNEGSKA (reference sequence). The CDR3 consists of 12 residues. The CDR3 loop reads CSAIPRPGELFF. CDR3 DNA sequence: TGCAGTGCTATCCCCAGACCCGGGGAGCTGTTTTTT.